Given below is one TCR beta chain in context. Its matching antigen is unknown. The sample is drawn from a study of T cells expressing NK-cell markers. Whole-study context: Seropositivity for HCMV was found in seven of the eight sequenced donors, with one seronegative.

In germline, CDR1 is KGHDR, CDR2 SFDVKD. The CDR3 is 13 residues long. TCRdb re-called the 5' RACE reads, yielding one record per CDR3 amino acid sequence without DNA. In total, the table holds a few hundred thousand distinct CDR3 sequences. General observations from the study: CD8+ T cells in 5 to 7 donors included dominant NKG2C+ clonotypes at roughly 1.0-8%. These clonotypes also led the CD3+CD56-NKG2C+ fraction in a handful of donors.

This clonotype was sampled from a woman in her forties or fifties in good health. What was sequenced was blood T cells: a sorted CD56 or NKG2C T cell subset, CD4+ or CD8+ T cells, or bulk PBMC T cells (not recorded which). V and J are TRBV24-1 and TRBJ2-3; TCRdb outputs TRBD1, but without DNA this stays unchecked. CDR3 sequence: CATSDLGRPTQYF.